This passage covers 13 T cell receptor beta chains from one sample sequenced in a study of cytomegalovirus exposure and HLA in healthy donors. PCR was performed using 60 Vbeta and 13 Jbeta primers. Generated by immunoSEQ multiplex PCR, the TCRdb table keeps only in-frame clones and is missing some. Among 150,000 to 200,000 clones, roughly three quarters were seen once, and the ten largest hold roughly 14%. The sequencing sample was made of PBMCs. Receptors originate from a middle-aged woman in good health and CMV-seronegative.

This clone appeared a single time. The V gene is TRBV10-3, the J gene TRBJ1-6, with 8 bases identical to TRBD1. V shed 4 bases, J shed 5 bases, and the junction held 7 bases outside the gene matches. Germline CDR1 ENHRY, CDR2 SYGVKD. CDR3 length equals 16 residues. CDR3 amino acids: CAISGWPGQDNSPLHF. CDR3 coding DNA: TGTGCCATCAGTGGGTGGCCGGGACAGGATAATTCACCCCTCCACTTT.

This clone was picked up a small number of times. The V call is TRBV7-2, the J call TRBJ2-3; D uncertain. The CDR3 consists of 12 residues. The germline V gene encodes CDR1 SGHTA and CDR2 FQGNSA. V dropped 3 bases and J dropped 3 bases, with 4 bases sitting between them. CDR3 bases: TGTGCCAGCAGCTTCGGTACAGATACGCAGTATTTT. It yields the protein CASSFGTDTQYF.

The chain combines TRBV18 with TRBJ1-1; D possibly corresponds to TRBD1 (5 bases). Looked up from germline, CDR1 is KGHSH and CDR2 is LQKENI. This CDR3 contains 14 residues. Trimming shortened V by 3 bases and J by 1 base, and 9 bases separated the two germline ends. CDR3 nucleotide sequence: TGTGCCAGCTCACCTGGGGGGAAGAACACTGAAGCTTTCTTT. Protein sequence: CASSPGGKNTEAFF.

The chain is built from TRBV4-3 and TRBJ1-2; the D gene is possibly TRBD1 (5 bases). The CDR3 runs to 16 residues. V was pared by 0 bases and J by 4 bases, with 15 bases between. Germline lookup yields CDR1 LGHNA and CDR2 YSLEER. In DNA, the CDR3 is TGCGCCAGCAGCCAAGACAGGGCTATCCTTCCCTATGGCTACACCTTC. Its protein is CASSQDRAILPYGYTF.

This rearrangement joins TRBV11-2 to TRBJ2-7; 8 bases fit TRBD2. Trimming cost V 2 bases and J 0 bases; bases outside gene matches: 3. Germline-derived CDR1 and CDR2 are SGHAT and FQNNGV. The CDR3 has 15 residues. The CDR3 loop is CASSLLAGLSYEQYF. The CDR3 DNA reads TGTGCCAGCAGCTTACTAGCGGGTCTCTCCTACGAGCAGTACTTC.

The chain links TRBV4-2 to TRBJ2-1; TRBD2 is a possible D gene (6 bases). Trimming removed 0 bases at V and 4 bases at J, with 13 bases between. Germline CDR1 and CDR2: LGHNA and YNFKEQ. There are 16 residues in the CDR3. CDR3 coding DNA: TGTGCCAGCAGCCAAGATTCAGCGGGTGATTACAATGAGCAGTTCTTC. Translated, it gives CASSQDSAGDYNEQFF.

V usage is TRBV30 and J usage is TRBJ2-5, with TRBD2 identical over 10 bases. Gene TRBJ2-7 matches the end of the DNA better, so the J call may be wrong. The CDR3 extends over 12 amino acids. CDR1 is GTSNPN, CDR2 SVGIG, per germline (reference sequence). CDR3 nucleotides: TGTGCCTGGACTAGCGGGAGCTACGAGCAGTACTTC. Residues: CAWTSGSYEQYF.

The CDR3 nucleotides are TGTGCCAGCAGCTTAGGGCCAGGGTGGGCCTACGAGCAGTACTTC. It codes for CASSLGPGWAYEQYF. The gene calls are TRBV7-6 and TRBJ2-7; perhaps TRBD1 as D (5 bases). Germline CDR1 reads SGHVS; CDR2 reads FNYEAQ. This CDR3 is 15 amino acids long. Trimming removed 1 base from V and 2 bases from J, with 12 bases in between.

The V call is TRBV4-3, the J call TRBJ2-7, with D possibly matching TRBD1 (6 bases). Germline V CDR1 and CDR2: LGHNA, YSLEER. V gave up 4 bases and J gave up 3 bases, with 16 bases separating them. This CDR3 contains 15 residues. CDR3 bases: TGCGCCAGCAGCCCAGGTGCAGGGACACGCTACGAGCAGTACTTC. Protein sequence: CASSPGAGTRYEQYF.

The V and J genes are TRBV11-2 and TRBJ2-7, with 9 bases identical to TRBD2. Germline trimming cut 5 bases from V and 6 bases from J; bases unmatched to any gene: 14. Germline CDR1 reads SGHAT; CDR2 reads FQNNGV. The CDR3 extends over 16 amino acids. In DNA form, the CDR3 reads TGTGCCAGCAGCCCTATGGCGGGGGGGGACGAGGGCGAGCAGTACTTC. This gives the protein CASSPMAGGDEGEQYF.

The chain links TRBV28 to TRBJ1-3, with no clear D. The CDR3 has 14 amino acids. Looked up from germline, CDR1 is MDHEN and CDR2 is SYDVKM. The V end was cut by 7 bases, the J end by 4 bases, with 14 bases between. The CDR3 protein is CASTPGGGGNTIYF. The DNA for the CDR3 is TGTGCCAGCACCCCAGGTGGAGGGGGAAACACCATATATTTT.

In DNA form, the CDR3 reads TGCAGCGTCGCGATCGTACAGGGGCAATCTGAAGCTTTCTTT. Its translation is CSVAIVQGQSEAFF. The chain is built from TRBV29-1 and TRBJ1-1, with 7 nucleotides matching TRBD1. Trimming at V came to 6 bases and at J to 6 bases, leaving 13 bases not matched to a gene. This CDR3 has 14 residues. In germline, CDR1 is SQVTM, CDR2 ANQGSEA.

The rearrangement uses TRBV28 and TRBJ1-2, with D possibly TRBD1 on 6 matching bases. CDR1 and CDR2 from the germline V gene are MDHEN and SYDVKM. The CDR3 has 16 amino acids. V was trimmed by 6 bases and J by 6 bases, leaving 23 bases between them. The chain's CDR3 is CASRSSGQPSEDGYTF. For the CDR3, the DNA is TGTGCCAGCAGGTCTTCAGGACAGCCCTCCGAAGATGGCTACACCTTC.